Below are 26 T cell receptor beta chains sequenced from a single sample in a study of shared clonotypes between healthy human individuals. This table comes from immunoSEQ multiplex PCR, and its TCRdb copy is limited to in-frame clones, with some not included. The sample yields 2 million to 2.5 million clones, nearly 97% seen once. Material for sequencing was naive CD4+ T cells sorted from blood. Subset denoted: CD45RA+ positively selected. The receptors were gathered from a man younger than 30 in good health.

The J gene is TRBJ2-7, the V gene TRBV6-1; 12 nucleotides match TRBD2. J gave up 2 bases and V 7 bases, and 3 bases lay outside the gene matches. The CDR3 covers 14 residues. Germline CDR1 reads MNHNS; CDR2 reads SASEGT. The CDR3 loop is CASTSGGAPYEQYF. As DNA, the CDR3 is TGTGCCAGCACTAGCGGGGGGGCTCCCTACGAGCAGTACTTC.

The V gene is TRBV5-1, the J gene TRBJ2-1; the D gene could be TRBD1 or TRBD2 (5 bases each). Trimming removed 5 bases from V and 4 bases from J, with 16 bases in between. The CDR3 length is 15 residues. The V gene's germline CDR1 is SGHRS and CDR2 YFSETQ. The CDR3 loop is CASRTGTGNYNEQFF. Written as DNA, the CDR3 is TGCGCCAGCAGGACCGGGACGGGGAATTACAATGAGCAGTTCTTC.

The CDR3: CAISESNAGQPQHF. DNA of the CDR3: TGTGCCATCAGTGAGTCGAATGCCGGGCAGCCCCAGCATTTT. The chain uses TRBV10-3 and TRBJ1-5; D is ambiguous. The germline CDR1 and CDR2 sequences are ENHRY and SYGVKD. V shed 0 bases and J shed 7 bases, with 10 bases lying between them. This CDR3 region has 14 residues.

This sequence joins TRBV19 and TRBJ1-4; D not resolved. This CDR3 spans 13 amino acids. V was shortened by 5 bases and J by 8 bases, with 12 bases between the two germline ends. The germline gives CDR1 LNHDA, CDR2 SQIVND (reference sequence). DNA of the CDR3: TGTGCCAGTAGTGTGACGGGAGGGGAAAAACTGTTTTTT. It specifies CASSVTGGEKLFF.

The chain combines TRBV6-5 with TRBJ1-6; D remains ambiguous. The germline V gene has CDR1 MNHEY and CDR2 SVGAGI. The CDR3 spans 13 residues. V was pared by 4 bases and J by 9 bases, with 10 bases between. The CDR3 loop reads CASSSAKGSPLHF. The CDR3 DNA reads as TGTGCCAGCAGTTCTGCTAAAGGTTCACCCCTCCACTTT.

The chain joins TRBV14 to TRBJ2-1, with D possibly being TRBD2 (5 bases). Trimming shortened V by 1 base and J by 4 bases, and 11 bases separated the two germline ends. Germline lookup yields CDR1 SGHDN and CDR2 FVKESK. There are 15 residues in the CDR3. The CDR3 DNA reads as TGTGCCAGCAGCCAAGTGACGGGGTGGTACAATGAGCAGTTCTTC. Translated: CASSQVTGWYNEQFF.

This chain links TRBV2 with TRBJ2-1, with unresolved D. Trimming took 5 bases from V and 5 from J, leaving 7 bases between them. The CDR3 has 12 residues. From germline, CDR1 is SNHLY and CDR2 FYNNEI. The CDR3 sequence: CASSPNDNEQFF. As DNA, the CDR3 is TGTGCCAGCAGTCCAAACGACAATGAGCAGTTCTTC.

The chain recombines TRBV19 with TRBJ1-2; maybe TRBD1 (6 bases). Trimming shortened V by 3 bases and J by 3 bases, and 11 bases separated the two germline ends. The CDR3 consists of 14 residues. The germline V gene has CDR1 LNHDA and CDR2 SQIVND (reference sequence). The CDR3, as DNA: TGTGCCAGTAGTATCAGGGGCGGGTACTATGGCTACACCTTC. This codes for CASSIRGGYYGYTF.

The chain is built from TRBV5-1 and TRBJ1-6; no reliable D call. This CDR3 is built from 17 residues. Germline lookup yields CDR1 SGHRS and CDR2 YFSETQ. With 4 bases removed from V and 1 base from J, the gap between germline ends came to 15 bases. The CDR3 region has the DNA TGCGCCAGCAGCCCAGGTGGGGAGTCGTCCTATAATTCACCCCTCCACTTT. Protein product: CASSPGGESSYNSPLHF.

This clone was seen a handful of times. The CDR3 DNA follows: TGTGCCAGCAGCTTGGCGGGACAGCGTTACAATGAGCAGTTCTTC. Protein: CASSLAGQRYNEQFF. This rearrangement joins TRBV5-6 to TRBJ2-1; 7 nucleotides align to TRBD1. The CDR3 is made up of 15 amino acids. Germline CDR1 SGHDT, CDR2 YYEEEE. J lost 4 bases, V lost 0 bases, and 4 bases had no gene match.

This chain joins TRBV27 and TRBJ1-2; TRBD1 matches 10 bases. The CDR3 length is 17 residues. Per germline, CDR1 MNHEY and CDR2 SMNVEV (reference sequence). The V segment lost 3 bases and the J segment 4 bases; nucleotides outside the gene matches: 11. The chain's CDR3 is CASSLSGTGAGLYGYTF. The CDR3 nucleotides are TGTGCCAGCAGTTTGTCCGGGACAGGGGCCGGGCTCTATGGCTACACCTTC.

V gene TRBV10-1 combines with J gene TRBJ2-2; a weak D match, TRBD2 (6 bases). The ends were cut back, 3 bases at V and 8 bases at J, with 22 bases in the middle. This CDR3 is built from 17 residues. Germline V gene sequence: CDR1 WNHNN, CDR2 SYGVQD (reference sequence). The CDR3, as DNA: TGCGCCAGCAGTGACCTGAAGGCGGGGACCCTGGGGGGGGAGCTGTTTTTT. Its protein product is CASSDLKAGTLGGELFF.

The CDR3 coding sequence is TGCGCCAGCAGCCAAGTTGGGACATACTCCTACGAGCAGTACTTC. Translated: CASSQVGTYSYEQYF. The chain recombines TRBV4-1 with TRBJ2-5; maybe TRBD1 (6 bases). The J call may not be correct, given that the DNA end is closer to TRBJ2-7. The CDR3 length is 15 residues. Germline V gene sequence: CDR1 MGHRA, CDR2 YSYEKL.

The chain combines TRBV18 with TRBJ1-1, with a possible D match to TRBD1 (5 bases). Trimming pared 3 bases from V and 4 bases from J, leaving 15 bases between. Germline assignment: CDR1 KGHSH and CDR2 LQKENI. The length of the CDR3 is 15 residues. CDR3 amino acids: CASSPNQGRSTEAFF. The CDR3 DNA reads TGTGCCAGCTCACCTAATCAGGGACGGAGCACTGAAGCTTTCTTT.

The chain recombines TRBV30 with TRBJ1-4; maybe TRBD1 (5 bases). With 7 bases removed from V and 8 bases from J, the gap between germline ends came to 17 bases. The CDR3 is made up of 13 amino acids. Germline lookup yields CDR1 GTSNPN and CDR2 SVGIG (reference sequence). The CDR3 here is CALTAGGYEKLFF. The CDR3 DNA sequence: TGTGCCTTGACCGCGGGGGGGTACGAAAAACTGTTTTTT.

Comment on this clone: The sample carries other DNA sequences with the same CDR3. The chain is built from TRBV7-9 and TRBJ2-5; D gene uncertain. Looked up from germline, CDR1 is SEHNR and CDR2 is FQNEAQ (reference sequence). The CDR3 is made up of 14 amino acids. V lost 5 bases and J lost 1, with 11 bases in between. In DNA, the CDR3 is TGTGCCAGCAGCCTCGCAGAGATCCAAGAGACCCAGTACTTC. Translated, it gives CASSLAEIQETQYF.

V and J are TRBV7-2 and TRBJ1-5; D call uncertain. Germline loops: CDR1 SGHTA, CDR2 FQGNSA. V lost 5 bases to trimming and J lost 7 bases, with 18 bases between them. This CDR3 comprises 15 residues. DNA of the CDR3: TGTGCCAGCAGCCAAGGACTCGGGGAGAGCCAGCCCCAGCATTTT. Translation: CASSQGLGESQPQHF. The whole variable domain, remainder taken from reference TRBV7-2 and TRBJ1-5, is GAGVSQSPSNKVTEKGKDVELRCDPISGHTALYWYRQSLGQGLEFLIYFQGNSAPDKSGLPSDRFSAERTGGSVSTLTIQRTQQEDSAVYLCASSQGLGESQPQHFGDGTRLSIL.

The J gene is TRBJ2-1, the V gene TRBV5-1; D is possibly TRBD2 (6 bases). In germline, CDR1 is SGHRS, CDR2 YFSETQ. The V end lost 4 bases, the J end lost 5 bases, and 13 bases lay between the germline ends. This CDR3 is built from 14 residues. The CDR3 DNA reads as TGCGCCAGCAGCGTGTCCCAGCGGGACAATGAGCAGTTCTTC. The encoded protein is CASSVSQRDNEQFF.

This clone was detected once. The rearrangement joins TRBV6-5 to TRBJ1-6; 10 positions match TRBD1. Germline assignment: CDR1 MNHEY and CDR2 SVGAGI. This CDR3 is 14 amino acids long. V trimming: 6 bases; J trimming: 9 bases; junction bases outside the gene matches: 5. CDR3 protein: CASSQGQGFSPLHF. The CDR3 DNA is TGTGCCAGCAGCCAGGGACAGGGGTTTTCACCCCTCCACTTT.

The J gene is TRBJ1-1, the V gene TRBV6-5, with a tentative D call TRBD1 (6 bases). V lost 7 bases and J 4 bases, leaving 16 bases between the germline ends. The CDR3 is 14 residues long. CDR1 and CDR2 (germline): MNHEY, SVGAGI. The CDR3 DNA reads as TGTGCCAGCAACCCCCGCGGGGGCTTCACTGAAGCTTTCTTT. Translating gives CASNPRGGFTEAFF.

This clone was recorded only once. Written as DNA, the CDR3 is TGTGCCAGCAGCTTAGGGGCGGCCCTGGGGGCCGGGGAGCTGTTTTTT. Amino acid sequence: CASSLGAALGAGELFF. The chain joins TRBV7-9 to TRBJ2-2; D tentatively fits TRBD1 or TRBD2 (5 bases each). V was cut by 1 base and J by 6 bases, with 15 bases left in between. The germline V gene has CDR1 SEHNR and CDR2 FQNEAQ (reference sequence). CDR3 size: 16 residues.

The chain carries TRBV6-5 and TRBJ2-3; D is uncertain. Germline V CDR1 and CDR2: MNHEY, SVGAGI. V dropped 6 bases and J dropped 3 bases, with 13 bases sitting between them. CDR3 length: 14 amino acids. The CDR3 reads CASRPLGFTDTQYF. In DNA, the CDR3 is TGTGCCAGCAGACCGCTTGGTTTTACAGATACGCAGTATTTT.

Comments on this clone: The sample carries other DNA sequences with the same CDR3. This chain joins TRBV4-3 and TRBJ2-7; TRBD2 is a possible D gene (6 bases). V was pared by 0 bases and J by 3 bases, with 12 bases between. This CDR3 region has 15 residues. CDR1 and CDR2 (germline): LGHNA, YSLEER. CDR3 nucleotide sequence: TGCGCCAGCAGCCAAGATAGGGCGGGACTCTACGAGCAGTACTTC. This encodes CASSQDRAGLYEQYF.

Comment on this clone: This CDR3 is also generated by other DNA sequences in the sample. The genes are TRBV19 and TRBJ2-7; D not certain. The CDR3 spans 15 residues. Germline V gives CDR1 LNHDA, CDR2 SQIVND (reference sequence). Between the trimmed V and J ends, which lost 0 bases and 0 bases, there was a span of 9 bases. This CDR3 reads CASSIDRRSSYEQYF. The CDR3 coding sequence is TGTGCCAGTAGTATAGACCGCAGGAGCTCCTACGAGCAGTACTTC.

V is TRBV19 and J is TRBJ1-1, with a possible D match to TRBD1 (5 bases). The germline CDR1 and CDR2 sequences are LNHDA and SQIVND (reference sequence). The CDR3 consists of 15 residues. Trimming pared 1 base from V and 4 bases from J, leaving 13 bases between. The CDR3 DNA follows: TGTGCCAGTAGTATAGGTTTCCCTGGGGCCACTGAAGCTTTCTTT. Translated, it gives CASSIGFPGATEAFF.

The chain combines TRBV7-3 with TRBJ2-3; 7 bases align to TRBD2. Germline loops: CDR1 SGHTA, CDR2 FQGTGA. V lost 2 bases, J lost 2 bases, and 7 bases stayed unmatched. This CDR3 has 16 residues. The CDR3 spells CASSLLSGGTTDTQYF. CDR3 nucleotides: TGTGCCAGCAGCTTACTCTCCGGGGGGACCACAGATACGCAGTATTTT. The full variable domain, in which reference TRBV7-3 and TRBJ2-3 provide the parts outside the CDR3, is GAGVSQTPSNKVTEKGKYVELRCDPISGHTALYWYRQSLGQGPEFLIYFQGTGAADDSGLPNDRFFAVRPEGSVSTLKIQRTERGDSAVYLCASSLLSGGTTDTQYFGPGTRLTVL.